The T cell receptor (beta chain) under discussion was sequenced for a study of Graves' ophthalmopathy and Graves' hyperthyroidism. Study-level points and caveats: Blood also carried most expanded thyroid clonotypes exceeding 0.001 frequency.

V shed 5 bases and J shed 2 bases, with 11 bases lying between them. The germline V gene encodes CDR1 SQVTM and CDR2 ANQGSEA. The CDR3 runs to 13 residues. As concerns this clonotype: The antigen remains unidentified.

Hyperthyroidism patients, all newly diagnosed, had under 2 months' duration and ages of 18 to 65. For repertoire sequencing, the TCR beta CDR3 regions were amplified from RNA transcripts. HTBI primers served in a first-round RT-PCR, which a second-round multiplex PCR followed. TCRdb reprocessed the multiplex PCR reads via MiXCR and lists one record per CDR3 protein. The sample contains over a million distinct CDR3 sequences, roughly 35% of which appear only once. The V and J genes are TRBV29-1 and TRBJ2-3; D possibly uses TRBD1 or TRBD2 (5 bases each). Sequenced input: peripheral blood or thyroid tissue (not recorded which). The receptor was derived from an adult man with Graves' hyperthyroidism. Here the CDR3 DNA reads TGCAGCGTTTTCTCGGGGACCACAGATACGCAGTATTTT. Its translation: CSVFSGTTDTQYF.